These T cell receptor beta chains were read from a single sample in a study of Tregs in tolerant kidney transplant recipients. The method was immunoSEQ multiplex PCR; TCRdb's version includes in-frame clones alone and lacks a portion of them. In the table there are about 17,000 clones, 80% to 90% of which are singletons. Sample: Tregs from blood. These receptor sequences come from a human donor in good health. Each CDR3 is given with its conserved first and last residue. The order of the fields is V gene, D gene, J gene, clone size, CDR3 DNA, CDR3 protein. A D gene is named only where the DNA matches it firmly. Clone size appears in some rows only: once, few, many, or a class for an expanded clone.

TRBV19	TRBD2	TRBJ2-7	-	TGTGCCAGTAGTATGAACCCAGCGGGAGACGAGCAGTACTTC	CASSMNPAGDEQYF
TRBV7-9	-	TRBJ2-2	-	TGTGCCAGCAGAATAGCCGGGGAGCTGTTTTTT	CASRIAGELFF
TRBV18	TRBD2	TRBJ2-1	-	TGTGCCAGCTCACCGGGACTACTGGGGTCCGATGAGCAGTTCTTC	CASSPGLLGSDEQFF
TRBV5-4	TRBD1	TRBJ2-4	-	TGTGCCAGCAGCTTCGGGACAGGGAAAAACATTCAGTACTTC	CASSFGTGKNIQYF
TRBV7-3	-	TRBJ2-2	-	TGTGCCAGCAGCTTAACCCCCACCCTTTCCGGGGAGCTGTTTTTT	CASSLTPTLSGELFF
TRBV4-1	-	TRBJ2-7	-	TGCGCCAGCAGCCAAGACCCCGGTCTCTACGAGCAGTACTTC	CASSQDPGLYEQYF
TRBV5-5	-	TRBJ1-2	-	TGTGCCAGCAGCTTGACAGGCCAAGCTAACTATGGCTACACCTTC	CASSLTGQANYGYTF
TRBV20-1	-	TRBJ2-1	-	TGCAGCGGGAGCCATTACAATGAGCAGTTCTTC	CSGSHYNEQFF
TRBV6-6	-	TRBJ1-2	-	TGTGCCAGCAGTTACTCGACAATAAACTATGGCTACACCTTC	CASSYSTINYGYTF
TRBV11-2	TRBD1	TRBJ2-1	-	TGTGCCAGCAGCTTCATCCGGGACAGGGGCAATGAGCAGTTCTTC	CASSFIRDRGNEQFF
TRBV9	-	TRBJ1-1	-	TGTGCCAGCAGCCCCGACAGTACTCTCACTGAAGCTTTCTTT	CASSPDSTLTEAFF
TRBV5-1	TRBD2	TRBJ2-2	once	TGCGCCAGCAGCGTGGGACTAGTAGGGTCTGCCGGGGAGCTGTTTTTT	CASSVGLVGSAGELFF
TRBV6-5	-	TRBJ1-2	few	TGTGCCAGCAGCGACAGCCCTGGGGATGGCTACACCTTC	CASSDSPGDGYTF
TRBV7-3	-	TRBJ2-1	-	TGTGCCAGCAGCGGGGGAACTAGCACTGAGCAGTTCTTC	CASSGGTSTEQFF
TRBV10-2	-	TRBJ2-7	once	TGCGCCAGCAGTGAGGCAGGGACTGGATACGAGCAGTACTTC	CASSEAGTGYEQYF
TRBV5-1	-	TRBJ2-7	-	TGCGCCAGCAGGGGGGGAGCCTACGAGCAGTACTTC	CASRGGAYEQYF
TRBV13	TRBD2	TRBJ2-3	-	TGTGCCAGCAGCTTGAAATCCCACGGGGGGGCCGGATTCGGAGATACGCAGTATTTT	CASSLKSHGGAGFGDTQYF
TRBV6-6	-	TRBJ1-5	few	TGTGCCAGCAGTAACCAGGGTGGAGTTAACCAGCCCCAGCATTTT	CASSNQGGVNQPQHF
TRBV5-6	-	TRBJ1-1	-	TGTGCCAGCAGCTTGGGGCCGGGGGCGTCGGGTGAAGCTTTCTTT	CASSLGPGASGEAFF
TRBV7-9	-	TRBJ2-1	once	TGTGCCAGCAGCTTTTACAGGTCGGCTCTGGACAATGAGCAGTTCTTC	CASSFYRSALDNEQFF
TRBV7-2	-	TRBJ2-2	-	TGTGCCAGCAGCTTAACGGGGGACGGAACCGGGGAGCTGTTTTTT	CASSLTGDGTGELFF
TRBV7-2	-	TRBJ2-3	-	TGTGCCAGCAGCTTAGGGGTCTTTAGCACAGATACGCAGTATTTT	CASSLGVFSTDTQYF